These T cell receptor beta chains were read from a single sample in a study of T cell repertoires in cytomegalovirus infection. These receptors' antigens are unknown. TCRdb called the reads again in MiXCR, with one record for every CDR3 protein. The table lists fewer than 1,000,000 distinct CDR3 sequences, less than 35% of them singletons, with over 11% in the top ten. The input for sequencing was cultured CD8+ T cells from PBMCs, taken from culture after CMV antigen stimulation. These TCRs come from a human donor in good health (CMV status not recorded). Some clones in this sample may be carry-over from other donors' samples. Each CDR3 is given with its conserved first and last residue. Where a row states a size, it is once, few, many or the class of an expanded clone; other rows omit it.

J: TRBJ1-1
V: TRBV24-1
size: NA
length: 14
CDR3: CATRGQGTATEAFF

J: TRBJ2-1
V: TRBV5-1
size: NA
length: 14
CDR3: CASSFDRGDNEQFF

J: TRBJ2-6
V: TRBV19
size: NA
length: 19
CDR3: CARPPSVDRGGSGANVLTF

J: TRBJ1-2
V: TRBV7-8
size: few
length: 14
CDR3: CASSPAPGAAGYTF

J: TRBJ2-2
V: TRBV10-3
size: NA
length: 16
CDR3: CAISDPTGLLTGELFF

J: TRBJ1-4
V: TRBV27
size: NA
length: 12
CDR3: CASSPTAEKLFF

J: TRBJ1-1
V: TRBV7-6
size: many
length: 14
CDR3: CASSSDSLNTEAFF

J: TRBJ1-2
V: TRBV6-2/TRBV6-3
size: few
length: 14
CDR3: CASSSLEGSYGYTF

J: TRBJ2-7
V: TRBV7-9
size: few
length: 15
CDR3: CASSSQGDPSYEQYF

J: TRBJ1-5
V: TRBV9
size: few
length: 15
CDR3: CASSVGWGGNQPQHF

J: TRBJ2-3
V: TRBV10-3
size: NA
length: 16
CDR3: CAISEAGTSGTNTQYF

J: TRBJ2-7
V: TRBV6-1
size: NA
length: 12
CDR3: CASGNRGYEQYF

J: TRBJ1-1
V: TRBV11-2
size: few
length: 14
CDR3: CASSAWTGDTEAFF

J: TRBJ2-2
V: TRBV7-9
size: many
length: 16
CDR3: CASSLAVGLNTGELFF

J: TRBJ2-2
V: TRBV7-9
size: NA
length: 14
CDR3: CASSTFRLTGELFF

J: TRBJ2-3
V: TRBV15
size: few
length: 17
CDR3: CATSRDRLGDSTDTQYF

J: TRBJ2-7
V: TRBV5-1
size: NA
length: 12
CDR3: CASTDPGYEQYF

J: TRBJ2-2
V: TRBV7-6
size: few
length: 16
CDR3: CASILRGGVDTGELFF

J: TRBJ1-5
V: TRBV6-6
size: once
length: 14
CDR3: CANSDPGAIQPQHF

J: TRBJ2-1
V: TRBV4-3
size: NA
length: 16
CDR3: CASSQDKVTAYNEQFF

J: TRBJ1-5
V: TRBV10-2
size: NA
length: 18
CDR3: CASSDPIRSLFFNQPQHF

J: TRBJ2-5
V: TRBV29-1
size: NA
length: 16
CDR3: CSVEDRDRDVGETQYF

J: TRBJ2-3
V: TRBV6-6
size: NA
length: 17
CDR3: CASSYSIRDRDTDTQYF

J: TRBJ1-4
V: TRBV7-3
size: few
length: 16
CDR3: CASSLNPRGTNEKLFF

J: TRBJ2-7
V: TRBV7-6
size: few
length: 15
CDR3: CASSLDRDRTSEQYF

J: TRBJ1-1
V: TRBV12-3/TRBV12-4
size: NA
length: 19
CDR3: CANSLFLTDRGFSNTEAFF

J: TRBJ2-5
V: TRBV10-3
size: NA
length: 14
CDR3: CATVNREPQETQYF

J: TRBJ1-6
V: TRBV7-2
size: few
length: 15
CDR3: CASSPRGGNNSPLHF

J: TRBJ2-7
V: TRBV6-1
size: NA
length: 14
CDR3: CASSEKSGFGEQYF

J: TRBJ1-3
V: TRBV9
size: NA
length: 16
CDR3: CASSAQSTGAGNTIYF

J: TRBJ2-3
V: TRBV29-1
size: NA
length: 14
CDR3: CSVEGLTGSDTQYF

J: TRBJ2-3
V: TRBV6-5
size: NA
length: 15
CDR3: CASSYYAGGTDTQYF

J: TRBJ2-7
V: TRBV6-1
size: NA
length: 15
CDR3: CASTERRASIDEQYF

J: TRBJ2-3
V: TRBV7-9
size: few
length: 14
CDR3: CASSLVGVADTQYF

J: TRBJ2-1
V: TRBV6-1
size: few
length: 16
CDR3: CASVNGAGGSYNEQFF

J: TRBJ2-1
V: TRBV19
size: many
length: 14
CDR3: CASSIRTVGNEQFF

J: TRBJ1-5
V: TRBV27
size: NA
length: 14
CDR3: CANSPRGSNQPQHF

J: TRBJ2-1
V: TRBV6-5
size: NA
length: 15
CDR3: CASSYSLGPYNEQFF

J: TRBJ1-2
V: TRBV10-3
size: many
length: 14
CDR3: CAISSGGANYGYTF

J: TRBJ2-7
V: TRBV27
size: few
length: 15
CDR3: CASSLSAGVGDEQYF

J: TRBJ2-7
V: TRBV6-5
size: NA
length: 13
CDR3: CATQGTVRGEQYF

J: TRBJ2-7
V: TRBV5-6
size: NA
length: 15
CDR3: CASSHEERGPYEQYF

J: TRBJ2-2
V: TRBV19
size: NA
length: 17
CDR3: CASRRTSGGRDTGELFF

J: TRBJ2-3
V: TRBV6-1
size: NA
length: 13
CDR3: CASSAGATDTQYF

J: TRBJ1-1
V: TRBV29-1
size: NA
length: 8
CDR3: CSVELAFF

J: TRBJ2-1
V: TRBV6-5
size: once
length: 15
CDR3: CASSYSALLQNEQFF

J: TRBJ2-3
V: TRBV7-2
size: many
length: 14
CDR3: CASSAGATTDTQYF

J: TRBJ2-5
V: TRBV27
size: NA
length: 15
CDR3: CASSSDRGGRETQYF

J: TRBJ2-1
V: TRBV7-9
size: few
length: 12
CDR3: CASSLGQRLQFF

J: TRBJ2-3
V: TRBV12-3/TRBV12-4
size: NA
length: 19
CDR3: CASSFLIPSGGATTDTQYF

J: TRBJ1-6
V: TRBV6-6
size: NA
length: 17
CDR3: CASSNNLAGQENSPLHF

J: TRBJ1-1
V: TRBV7-6
size: many
length: 16
CDR3: CASSFIGGLASAEAFF

J: TRBJ2-4
V: TRBV29-1
size: NA
length: 12
CDR3: CSVEGAGTIQYF

J: TRBJ1-4
V: TRBV18
size: NA
length: 18
CDR3: CASSPSRTGTPTNEKLFF

J: TRBJ2-1
V: TRBV7-3
size: few
length: 16
CDR3: CASSLRQSGPYNEQFF